The rows below give T cell receptor beta chains drawn from one sample of a study of blood T cell repertoires in COVID-19. The protocol was immunoSEQ multiplex PCR, while the TCRdb copy is restricted to in-frame clones and leaves out a portion. This table has 55,000 to 80,000 clones, around four fifths appearing once. Source material: peripheral blood. These receptors were collected from a human donor in a cohort sampled during active COVID-19. CDR3s include the opening cysteine and the closing phenylalanine or tryptophan. D genes are given only for firm matches. Where a row states a size, it is once, few, many or the class of an expanded clone; other rows omit it.

v_gene,abundance,d_gene,j_gene,CDR3aa,CDR3nt
TRBV7-9,few,NA,TRBJ1-5,CASSRTGSTLHF,TGTGCCAGCAGCCGCACAGGCAGCACCCTCCATTTT
TRBV2,NA,NA,TRBJ1-1,CASRGGGIGTEAFF,TGTGCCAGCAGGGGGGGTGGTATTGGGACTGAAGCTTTCTTT
TRBV28,NA,TRBD1,TRBJ1-5,CASKLYRGNSNQPQHF,TGTGCCAGCAAATTGTACAGGGGAAATAGCAATCAGCCCCAGCATTTT
TRBV2,NA,NA,TRBJ2-3,CASSSVYGTDTQYF,TGTGCCAGCAGCTCGGTGTATGGTACAGATACGCAGTATTTT
TRBV6-6,NA,NA,TRBJ2-2,CASSPRGYTGELFF,TGTGCCAGCAGTCCCCGGGGATACACCGGGGAGCTGTTTTTT
TRBV5-6,NA,NA,TRBJ1-4,CASSLRVTASAEKLFF,TGTGCCAGCAGCTTAAGGGTGACAGCCTCCGCTGAAAAACTGTTTTTT
TRBV5-4,NA,NA,TRBJ2-3,CASSPFEGSRTDTQYF,TGTGCCAGCAGCCCCTTTGAAGGGAGTCGCACAGATACGCAGTATTTT
TRBV6-4,few,NA,TRBJ1-1,CASSINMNTEAFF,TGTGCCAGCAGTATAAACATGAACACTGAAGCTTTCTTT
TRBV5-4,NA,TRBD1,TRBJ2-3,CASRSGQRTLTDTQYF,TGTGCCAGCAGGTCGGGACAGAGGACACTCACAGATACGCAGTATTTT
TRBV19,NA,NA,TRBJ2-1,CASSSGVANEQFF,TGTGCCAGTAGTAGCGGGGTAGCCAATGAGCAGTTCTTC
TRBV6-5,NA,NA,TRBJ2-5,CASKGSWAVETQYF,TGTGCCAGCAAAGGTTCCTGGGCAGTAGAGACCCAGTACTTC
TRBV11-2,NA,NA,TRBJ1-3,CASLGPGNTIYF,TGTGCCAGTCTGGGGCCTGGAAACACCATATATTTT
TRBV7-2,once,NA,TRBJ1-5,CASSLRSGPNQPQHF,TGTGCCAGCAGCCTTCGATCAGGGCCAAATCAGCCCCAGCATTTT
TRBV7-2,NA,NA,TRBJ1-2,CASSPTPGDYGYTF,TGTGCCAGCAGCCCGACACCAGGGGACTATGGCTACACCTTC
TRBV6-5,NA,NA,TRBJ2-5,CASSRQSQETQYF,TGTGCCAGCTCTCGACAGAGTCAAGAGACCCAGTACTTC
TRBV10-2,NA,NA,TRBJ1-2,CASSEPGRANYGYTF,TGCGCCAGCAGTGAGCCGGGAAGAGCTAACTATGGCTACACCTTC
TRBV7-9,NA,NA,TRBJ1-2,CASSTDRIYGYTF,TGTGCCAGCAGTACAGACAGGATTTATGGCTACACCTTC
TRBV11-2,NA,TRBD1,TRBJ1-1,CASSFSGQGYEAFF,TGTGCCAGCAGCTTCTCCGGACAGGGGTATGAAGCTTTCTTT
TRBV18,NA,NA,TRBJ2-5,CASSAMGEETQYF,TGTGCCAGCTCAGCAATGGGAGAAGAGACCCAGTACTTC
TRBV16,NA,TRBD1,TRBJ2-7,CASSQPGQGTYEQYF,TGTGCCAGCAGCCAACCGGGACAGGGGACCTACGAGCAGTACTTC
TRBV5-1,NA,TRBD1,TRBJ1-1,CASSPGTGVWGAEAFF,TGCGCCAGCAGCCCCGGGACAGGGGTCTGGGGCGCTGAAGCTTTCTTT
TRBV24-1,once,TRBD1,TRBJ1-1,CATSGQGGTEAFF,TGTGCCACCAGTGGACAGGGGGGGACTGAAGCTTTCTTT
TRBV19,NA,NA,TRBJ1-2,CASSARDYTF,TGTGCCAGTAGTGCGAGAGACTACACCTTC
TRBV5-1,NA,TRBD1,TRBJ2-7,CASRQGWTYEQYF,TGCGCCAGCAGACAGGGGTGGACCTACGAGCAGTACTTC
TRBV6-5,NA,TRBD1,TRBJ1-3,CASRSGTGVGNTIYF,TGTGCCAGCAGGTCCGGGACAGGGGTTGGAAACACCATATATTTT
TRBV4-1,NA,NA,TRBJ1-5,CASSQVIQQPQHF,TGCGCCAGCAGCCAAGTCATCCAGCAGCCCCAGCATTTT
TRBV7-2,few,TRBD1,TRBJ1-6,CASSSLGQSNSPLHF,TGTGCCAGCAGCTCTTTGGGACAGTCAAATTCACCCCTCCACTTT
TRBV29-1,NA,NA,TRBJ1-6,CSVAQAYNSPLHF,TGCAGCGTTGCCCAGGCCTATAATTCACCCCTCCACTTT
TRBV4-1,NA,TRBD1,TRBJ2-6,CASSPRQGTSTDSGANVLTF,TGCGCCAGCAGCCCAAGACAGGGGACCTCCACTGACTCTGGGGCCAACGTCCTGACTTTC
TRBV6-5,NA,TRBD2,TRBJ2-1,CASSRRGRGGNEQFF,TGTGCCAGCAGTCGACGAGGCCGGGGAGGGAATGAGCAGTTCTTC
TRBV5-1,NA,NA,TRBJ2-1,CASSLGQAYNEQFF,TGCGCCAGCAGCTTGGGACAGGCCTACAATGAGCAGTTCTTC
TRBV19,few,TRBD1,TRBJ1-6,CASSNTWTGANSPLHF,TGTGCCAGTAGTAATACCTGGACAGGGGCGAATTCACCCCTCCACTTT
TRBV7-2,NA,TRBD1,TRBJ1-5,CASSSRTGDNQPQHF,TGTGCCAGCAGCTCCCGGACAGGTGATAATCAGCCCCAGCATTTT
TRBV30,NA,TRBD1,TRBJ1-2,CAWSFGTANYGYTF,TGTGCCTGGAGTTTCGGGACAGCTAACTATGGCTACACCTTC
TRBV5-5,NA,TRBD1,TRBJ1-4,CASSSTGQSNEKLFF,TGTGCCAGCAGCTCTACGGGACAGTCTAATGAAAAACTGTTTTTT
TRBV5-1,NA,NA,TRBJ1-4,CASSRTAGEKLFF,TGCGCCAGCAGCAGAACAGCGGGGGAAAAACTGTTTTTT
TRBV28,NA,NA,TRBJ2-1,CASSPLGVTYNEQFF,TGTGCCAGCAGTCCCCTCGGGGTAACCTACAATGAGCAGTTCTTC
TRBV6-5,NA,NA,TRBJ1-5,CASKYDRQNQPQHF,TGTGCCAGCAAGTACGACAGGCAGAATCAGCCCCAGCATTTT
TRBV9,NA,NA,TRBJ2-3,CASTRTGGTNTQYF,TGTGCCAGCACGAGGACGGGGGGCACGAATACGCAGTATTTT
TRBV29-1,NA,NA,TRBJ1-1,CSVVSGMNTEAFF,TGCAGCGTTGTTTCGGGGATGAACACTGAAGCTTTCTTT
TRBV27,NA,NA,TRBJ2-2,CASTRTEYTGELFF,TGTGCCAGCACCCGGACAGAGTACACCGGGGAGCTGTTTTTT
TRBV2,NA,NA,TRBJ1-1,CASMGRNTEAFF,TGTGCCAGCATGGGCCGGAACACTGAAGCTTTCTTT
TRBV11-3,NA,NA,TRBJ2-3,CASSKRGDTQYF,TGTGCCAGCAGTAAAAGGGGTGATACGCAGTATTTT
TRBV2,NA,NA,TRBJ1-5,CASSEWSGRESNQPQHF,TGTGCCAGCAGTGAATGGTCAGGGAGGGAGAGCAATCAGCCCCAGCATTTT
TRBV2,NA,NA,TRBJ2-5,CASQGELGETQYF,TGTGCCAGCCAGGGCGAATTGGGAGAGACCCAGTACTTC
TRBV10-1,few,NA,TRBJ1-6,CASHPGQSNSPLHF,TGCGCCAGCCACCCGGGACAATCTAATTCACCCCTCCACTTT
TRBV4-2,NA,TRBD1,TRBJ1-1,CASSQTGVGAEAFF,TGTGCCAGCAGCCAAACAGGGGTGGGGGCTGAAGCTTTCTTT